This T cell receptor (beta chain) came from a study of T-cell memory formation after mild COVID-19. The wider study: Largely, TCR clusters stayed within a single donor. Study findings and constraints: Pre-infection memory carried some responding clones, suggesting that cross-reactive memory joined. CD4+ contracting clones were found mainly in CM and EM, and CD8+ ones in EMRA.

CDR3 length: 18 amino acids. The J segment lost 2 bases and the V segment lost 4 bases, leaving 17 bases of the junction unmatched. Germline V lookup: CDR1 MGHRA, CDR2 YSYEKL. A 5'RACE reaction primed in the constant segment made cDNA libraries of TCR alpha and TCR beta, and these carried sample barcodes and UMIs. TCRdb reprocessed the 5' RACE reads with MiXCR, giving one entry per CDR3 protein. Among 500,000 to 550,000 distinct CDR3 sequences listed, around 20% were seen once. In regard to this clonotype: Its antigen is undetermined.

This clonotype was sampled from an adult woman who had mild COVID-19 (a few samples of this study predate the infection). Cell type and time point are not known. The rearrangement joins TRBV4-1 to TRBJ2-7; TRBD2 agrees at 7 bases. The sequencing input was PBMCs or a T cell subset sorted from them (not recorded which). The CDR3 coding sequence is TGCGCCAGCAGCCCTTCGCGCGGGGGTAGCCCGTCTACCTACGAGCAGTACTTC. Protein product: CASSPSRGGSPSTYEQYF.